Following are 5 T cell receptor beta chains from one sample sequenced in a study of glioma-infiltrating T cells after dendritic cell vaccination. Here immunoSEQ multiplex PCR was the method, and the copy in TCRdb shows in-frame clones only, minus some. The repertoire holds about 65,000 clones, around 86% seen once, with 11% in the top ten. Time point: after dendritic cell vaccination, including at tumor progression/relapse. The sample consisted of blood, taken after dendritic cell vaccination. The receptor source for this set is a human donor with glioblastoma.

The rearrangement uses TRBV11-2 and TRBJ2-5, with 12 bases fitting TRBD1. Germline V gene data show CDR1 as SGHAT and CDR2 as FQNNGV. J was trimmed by 5 bases and V by 5 bases; bases with no gene match: 6. This CDR3 has 15 residues. CDR3 residues: CASSPPGQGAETQYF. Here the CDR3 DNA reads TGTGCCAGCAGCCCCCCGGGACAGGGGGCTGAGACCCAGTACTTC.

This chain uses TRBV6-5 with TRBJ1-3; the match to TRBD1 covers 8 bases. Germline V lookup: CDR1 MNHEY, CDR2 SVGAGI. The J segment lost 1 base and the V segment lost 0 bases, leaving 2 bases of the junction unmatched. There are 16 residues in the CDR3. CDR3 DNA sequence: TGTGCCAGCAGTTACTCTCACAGGGGGTCTGGAAACACCATATATTTT. This sequence encodes CASSYSHRGSGNTIYF.

J is TRBJ1-1 and V is TRBV18, with D possibly TRBD1 on 5 matching bases. The CDR3 consists of 14 residues. With 2 bases removed from V and 4 bases from J, the gap between germline ends came to 11 bases. Germline assignment: CDR1 KGHSH and CDR2 LQKENI. The DNA of the CDR3 is TGTGCCAGCTCACCATGGCAGGGCGGCACTGAAGCTTTCTTT. This codes for CASSPWQGGTEAFF.

The chain uses TRBV27 and TRBJ2-1; 8 positions match TRBD2. Germline V gives CDR1 MNHEY, CDR2 SMNVEV (reference sequence). Trimming cost V 3 bases and J 10 bases; bases outside gene matches: 14. This CDR3 is built from 16 residues. This CDR3 reads CASSFVLAGPPGEQFF. Here the CDR3 DNA reads TGTGCCAGCAGTTTCGTTCTAGCGGGCCCCCCGGGGGAGCAGTTCTTC.

Note on this clone: A read error may account for a junction end that differs from germline. The sample holds other DNA sequences that translate to the same CDR3. The rearrangement links TRBV7-9 to TRBJ1-6, with 8 nucleotides matching TRBD1. Germline V gene sequence: CDR1 SEHNR, CDR2 FQNEAQ (reference sequence). The CDR3 sequence is 18 residues long. The DNA for the CDR3 is TGTGCCAGCAGCCCCGGACAGGGTTCGAGCTCCTATAATTCCCCCCTCCACTTT. It codes for CASSPGQGSSSYNSPLHF.